Following are 30 T cell receptor beta chains from one sample sequenced in a study of human T cells and chemical hapten exposure. Time point meaning: patch test 1, 2 weeks after DPC sensitization. The sample's treatment: therapeutic diphenylcyclopropenone sensitization with weekly scalp DPC. Each CDR3 protein gets one entry after TCRdb re-called the RACE reads with MiXCR. Of around 300,000 distinct CDR3 sequences listed, approximately 6.3% are singletons. The specimen was whole blood, collected in connection with sensitization to the hapten diphenylcyclopropenone (DPC). All receptors derive from a woman under 30 with alopecia areata. Some clones in this sample may be carry-over from other donors' samples.

CDR3 bases: TGTGCCAGCAGCCCCACAGGGCGAACTGAAGCTTTCTTT. Amino acid sequence: CASSPTGRTEAFF. The chain combines TRBV11-2 with TRBJ1-1, with a possible D match to TRBD1 (6 bases). Trimming removed 5 bases from V and 5 bases from J, with 12 bases in between. Germline CDR1 SGHAT, CDR2 FQNNGV. This CDR3 is 13 amino acids long.

V usage is TRBV12-3 or TRBV12-4 and J usage is TRBJ2-1; 10 bases are shared with TRBD2. After removal of 7 bases from V and 8 bases from J, the junction contained 8 bases not matched to a gene. This CDR3 has 14 amino acids. CDR3 DNA sequence: TGTGCCAGCACTTCTAGCGGGGGCAGGGATGAGCAGTTCTTC. Encoded protein: CASTSSGGRDEQFF.

This clonotype was counted ten times or more. The chain is built from TRBV4-1 and TRBJ1-4; D not certain. V was clipped by 3 bases and J by 8 bases, with 10 bases between them. The germline CDR1 and CDR2 sequences are MGHRA and YSYEKL. This CDR3 is built from 13 residues. The CDR3 sequence is CASSQGSLEKLFF. In DNA, the CDR3 is TGCGCCAGCAGCCAGGGCTCTCTCGAAAAACTGTTTTTT.

At least ten counts were recorded for this clonotype. The genes are TRBV12-3 or TRBV12-4 and TRBJ1-2; D is possibly TRBD1 (6 bases). V lost 6 bases to trimming and J lost 6 bases, with 11 bases between them. This CDR3 contains 12 residues. This chain's CDR3 is CASRPDSHGYTF. The CDR3, as DNA: TGTGCCAGCAGGCCGGACAGTCATGGCTACACCTTC.

CDR3 amino acids: CASSLMGPGAKNIQYF. Here the CDR3 DNA reads TGTGCCAGCAGCTTGATGGGGCCCGGGGCCAAAAACATTCAGTACTTC. This rearrangement joins TRBV5-6 to TRBJ2-4; a weak D match, TRBD1 (5 bases). V shed 1 base and J shed 1 base, with 12 bases lying between them. The CDR3 extends over 16 amino acids. CDR1 is SGHDT, CDR2 YYEEEE, per germline. Full variable domain (outside the CDR3, taken from reference TRBV5-6 and TRBJ2-4): DAGVTQSPTHLIKTRGQQVTLRCSPKSGHDTVSWYQQALGQGPQFIFQYYEEEERQRGNFPDRFSGHQFPNYSSELNVNALLLGDSALYLCASSLMGPGAKNIQYFGAGTRLSVL.

Only a few counts were recorded for this clonotype. V and J are TRBV28 and TRBJ2-6; D gene unclear. V gave up 4 bases and J gave up 0 bases, with 4 bases separating them. Germline V gene data show CDR1 as MDHEN and CDR2 as SYDVKM. There are 14 residues in the CDR3. For the CDR3, the DNA is TGTGCCAGCAGTTCTACCTCTGGGGCCAACGTCCTGACTTTC. It translates to CASSSTSGANVLTF.

This clonotype has a handful of counts. Here the CDR3 DNA reads TGTGCCAGCAATCCGGGAATTGTCACCGGGGAGCTGTTTTTT. Translation: CASNPGIVTGELFF. The chain employs TRBV2 and TRBJ2-2, with D maybe TRBD2 (5 bases). This CDR3 comprises 14 residues. The V and J ends lost 7 bases and 4 bases respectively, with 13 bases between them. The V gene's germline CDR1 is SNHLY and CDR2 FYNNEI.

This clonotype appeared a few times. The CDR3 spells CASSQAGPRNTGELFF. Written as DNA, the CDR3 is TGCGCCAGCAGCCAAGCTGGACCGAGGAACACCGGGGAGCTGTTTTTT. This chain links TRBV4-3 with TRBJ2-2; no definite D call. This CDR3 spans 16 amino acids. In germline, CDR1 is LGHNA, CDR2 YSLEER. Trimming took off 1 base at V and 1 base at J, with 10 bases between the two ends.

This clonotype appeared many times. This chain joins TRBV7-4 and TRBJ1-6; TRBD1 matches at 10 bases. The CDR3 contains 15 residues. V gave up 4 bases and J gave up 7 bases; unmatched junction bases: 4. Germline V gene lookup returns CDR1 SGHVT and CDR2 SQSDAQ. The CDR3 reads CASSCDRGQNSPLHF. Written as DNA, the CDR3 is TGTGCCAGCAGCTGTGACAGGGGGCAGAATTCACCCCTCCACTTT.

This clonotype was seen only a few times. This chain uses TRBV4-2 with TRBJ2-1, with D perhaps given as TRBD1 or TRBD2 (5 bases each). CDR1 and CDR2 from the germline V gene are LGHNA and YNFKEQ. This CDR3 has 13 amino acids. The ends were cut back, 1 base at V and 9 bases at J, with 10 bases in the middle. Here the CDR3 DNA reads TGTGCCAGCAGCCAAGCAGGGACGGTTGAGCAGTTCTTC. Residues: CASSQAGTVEQFF.

The gene calls are TRBV19 and TRBJ1-5, with 7 bases aligning to TRBD1. The CDR3 consists of 15 residues. The junction had 9 bases not matched to a gene; V was cut back by 4 bases and J by 6 bases. Germline V gene lookup returns CDR1 LNHDA and CDR2 SQIVND (reference sequence). CDR3 residues: CASSRLKGAGQPQHF. The CDR3 bases are TGTGCCAGTAGTAGGTTGAAGGGGGCAGGTCAGCCCCAGCATTTT.

This clonotype was picked up many times. The chain recombines TRBV6-5 with TRBJ1-5; D is unclear. The germline V gene has CDR1 MNHEY and CDR2 SVGAGI. The CDR3 totals 13 residues. V lost 0 bases and J lost 8, with 8 bases in between. This chain's CDR3 is CASSYSLGEPQHF. The CDR3 DNA follows: TGTGCCAGCAGTTACTCGCTTGGGGAGCCCCAGCATTTT.

The genes are TRBV28 and TRBJ1-1; D is perhaps TRBD1 (5 bases). Trimming pared 7 bases from V and 0 bases from J, leaving 12 bases between. This CDR3 is built from 14 residues. CDR1 MDHEN and CDR2 SYDVKM come from the germline V gene. In DNA, the CDR3 is TGTGCCAGCACCGGGGCAATTCTGAACACTGAAGCTTTCTTT. It is translated as CASTGAILNTEAFF.

This clonotype has a handful of counts. The rearrangement uses TRBV5-6 and TRBJ1-4; no clear D gene. Germline V gene sequence: CDR1 SGHDT, CDR2 YYEEEE. The CDR3 spans 13 residues. Trimming cost V 4 bases and J 3 bases, with 7 bases left between them. The CDR3 DNA reads as TGTGCCAGCAGCGTGAGGGCTAATGAAAAACTGTTTTTT. It translates to CASSVRANEKLFF.

V gene TRBV3-1 combines with J gene TRBJ1-6; D unresolved. Trimming cost V 2 bases and J 2 bases, with 4 bases left between them. Germline loops: CDR1 LGHDT, CDR2 YNNKEL (reference sequence). This CDR3 is built from 14 residues. CDR3 amino acids: CASSQMPYNSPLHF. The CDR3 nucleotides are TGTGCCAGCAGCCAAATGCCCTATAATTCACCCCTCCACTTT.

The V and J genes are TRBV6-5 and TRBJ1-2; 8 positions match TRBD1. CDR1 is MNHEY and CDR2 is SVGAGI in the germline V gene. Trimming took 0 bases from V and 4 from J; bases not matched to a gene: 7. The CDR3 runs 16 residues. CDR3 in amino acids: CASSYSRSGGPYGYTF. The CDR3 nucleotides read TGTGCCAGCAGTTACTCTCGGTCAGGGGGCCCCTATGGCTACACCTTC.

This chain joins TRBV12-3 or TRBV12-4 and TRBJ1-4; 8 bases map to TRBD1. This CDR3 comprises 15 residues. V was pared by 2 bases and J by 8 bases, with 7 bases of the junction left unmatched. The CDR3 sequence is CASSLQGTGYEKLFF. In DNA form, the CDR3 reads TGTGCCAGCAGTTTACAAGGGACAGGATACGAAAAACTGTTTTTT.

This clonotype was counted between two and nine times. V is TRBV7-2 and J is TRBJ2-4; D could derive from TRBD1 or TRBD2 (5 bases each). Trimming cost V 5 bases and J 0 bases, with 5 bases left between them. This CDR3 is 13 amino acids long. Germline CDR1 SGHTA, CDR2 FQGNSA. The CDR3 reads CASSGGAKNIQYF. In DNA, the CDR3 is TGTGCCAGCAGCGGGGGAGCCAAAAACATTCAGTACTTC.

The sample holds many counts of this clonotype. V and J are TRBV7-9 and TRBJ2-3; no definite D call. V shed 3 bases and J shed 4 bases, with 8 bases lying between them. The CDR3 is made up of 13 amino acids. Germline CDR1 SEHNR, CDR2 FQNEAQ (reference sequence). The CDR3 is CASSFRGSDTQYF. DNA of the CDR3: TGTGCCAGCAGCTTTCGTGGATCAGATACGCAGTATTTT.

This clonotype was counted at least ten times. The rearrangement uses TRBV7-9 and TRBJ2-1; 8 bases are shared with TRBD2. Trimming at V came to 5 bases and at J to 6 bases, leaving 9 bases not matched to a gene. The CDR3 is 15 residues long. Germline CDR1 reads SEHNR; CDR2 reads FQNEAQ (reference sequence). CDR3 sequence: CASSHGTSDINEQFF. The CDR3 coding sequence is TGTGCCAGCAGCCACGGGACTAGTGATATCAATGAGCAGTTCTTC.

This clonotype was recorded at least ten times. The V gene is TRBV2, the J gene TRBJ2-2; 7 bases map to TRBD2. This CDR3 contains 13 residues. V shed 1 base and J 13 bases; nucleotides not matched to a gene: 6. Germline loops: CDR1 SNHLY, CDR2 FYNNEI. The CDR3 region is CASSEDWGGSLFF. The CDR3, as DNA: TGTGCCAGCAGTGAAGATTGGGGAGGGTCGCTGTTTTTT.

This clonotype has only a few counts. The CDR3 is CASSLAGHSGNTIYF. The CDR3 bases are TGTGCCAGCAGCTTGGCAGGCCACTCTGGAAACACCATATATTTT. The V gene is TRBV11-2, the J gene TRBJ1-3; D is undetermined. The V and J ends lost 3 bases and 0 bases respectively, with 9 bases between them. Germline V gene data show CDR1 as SGHAT and CDR2 as FQNNGV. The CDR3 totals 15 residues. Combining the CDR3 with reference TRBV11-2 and TRBJ1-3 gives the whole variable domain EAGVAQSPRYKIIEKRQSVAFWCNPISGHATLYWYQQILGQGPKLLIQFQNNGVVDDSQLPKDRFSAERLKGVDSTLKIQPAKLEDSAVYLCASSLAGHSGNTIYFGEGSWLTVV.

This clonotype was recorded a few times. The chain joins TRBV7-9 to TRBJ2-3, with TRBD2 as a possible D gene (5 bases). Between the trimmed V and J ends, which lost 0 bases and 0 bases, there was a span of 10 bases. The CDR3 extends over 16 amino acids. CDR1 and CDR2 (germline): SEHNR, FQNEAQ (reference sequence). In DNA form, the CDR3 reads TGTGCCAGCAGCTTAGCTCCAAGCGGTAGCACAGATACGCAGTATTTT. It encodes CASSLAPSGSTDTQYF. The entire variable domain, with the rest obtained from reference TRBV7-9 and TRBJ2-3, is as follows: DTGVSQNPRHKITKRGQNVTFRCDPISEHNRLYWYRQTLGQGPEFLTYFQNEAQLEKSRLLSDRFSAERPKGSFSTLEIQRTEQGDSAMYLCASSLAPSGSTDTQYFGPGTRLTVL.

V is TRBV12-3 or TRBV12-4 and J is TRBJ1-4, with TRBD1 matching 7 bases. The ends lost 6 bases at V and 11 bases at J; junction bases unmatched: 6. This CDR3 comprises 12 residues. This chain's CDR3 is CASSYPQGKLFF. The CDR3 bases are TGTGCCAGCAGCTATCCACAGGGGAAACTGTTTTTT.

This clonotype was observed at least ten times. The gene calls are TRBV7-9 and TRBJ2-3, with D possibly TRBD2 on 5 matching bases. This CDR3 comprises 14 residues. Germline assignment: CDR1 SEHNR and CDR2 FQNEAQ (reference sequence). V lost 2 bases, J lost 5 bases, and 11 bases lay in between. In DNA form, the CDR3 reads TGTGCCAGCAGCTTACTCGGAGGTGAAGATACGCAGTATTTT. It yields the protein CASSLLGGEDTQYF.

This clonotype was counted at least ten times. This rearrangement joins TRBV6-5 to TRBJ2-3; 11 nucleotides agree with TRBD2. CDR1 MNHEY and CDR2 SVGAGI come from the germline V gene. J lost 1 base, V lost 5 bases, and 2 bases had no gene match. CDR3 length: 15 amino acids. The CDR3 spells CASSGTSGRTDTQYF. The DNA for the CDR3 is TGTGCCAGCAGTGGGACTAGCGGACGCACAGATACGCAGTATTTT.

This clonotype was recorded many times. The gene calls are TRBV7-9 and TRBJ2-3, with D tentatively TRBD1 (6 bases). CDR3 size: 17 residues. With 1 base removed from V and 0 bases from J, the gap between germline ends came to 14 bases. Germline values: CDR1 SEHNR, CDR2 FQNEAQ (reference sequence). In DNA, the CDR3 is TGTGCCAGCAGCTTAGGAACAGGGCCTTCTAGCACAGATACGCAGTATTTT. Residues: CASSLGTGPSSTDTQYF.

This clonotype was observed a handful of times. The chain combines TRBV5-1 with TRBJ2-7; D perhaps matches TRBD2 (5 bases). Germline V gives CDR1 SGHRS, CDR2 YFSETQ. CDR3 length equals 12 residues. V lost 0 bases and J 7 bases, leaving 8 bases between the germline ends. CDR3: CASSLATGEQYF. The CDR3 DNA sequence: TGCGCCAGCAGCTTGGCAACGGGGGAGCAGTACTTC.

The rearrangement uses TRBV4-3 and TRBJ1-5, with D maybe TRBD1 (5 bases). Between the trimmed V and J ends, which lost 0 bases and 7 bases, there was a span of 16 bases. Per germline, CDR1 LGHNA and CDR2 YSLEER. The CDR3 has 16 amino acids. The CDR3: CASSQDWGSPGQPQHF. CDR3 sequence (DNA): TGCGCCAGCAGCCAAGATTGGGGGTCCCCTGGGCAGCCCCAGCATTTT.

V is TRBV12-3 or TRBV12-4 and J is TRBJ2-3, with no clear D. Between the trimmed V and J ends, which lost 2 bases and 4 bases, there was a span of 10 bases. The CDR3 extends over 14 amino acids. CDR3 nucleotide sequence: TGTGCCAGCAGTTTAAGTGGCTCTCCAGATACGCAGTATTTT. Translation: CASSLSGSPDTQYF.